The 32 T cell receptor beta chains reported below all come from one sample, sequenced in a study of blood T cell repertoires in COVID-19. Profiled with immunoSEQ multiplex PCR; TCRdb holds only in-frame clones, not every one. The top ten hold roughly 6.7% of the sample, which has approximately 300,000 clones, roughly nine tenths seen once. Sequencing was performed on peripheral blood. These receptors all stem from a man aged 18 to 30 who had recovered from COVID-19.

The chain joins TRBV2 to TRBJ2-5, with D maybe TRBD2 (7 bases). Germline V gene lookup returns CDR1 SNHLY and CDR2 FYNNEI. This CDR3 is built from 12 residues. V was trimmed by 6 bases and J by 12 bases, leaving 17 bases between them. The CDR3 DNA reads TGTGCCAGCAGAGGGGGGGGGCCGCCTGAGTACTTC. Protein: CASRGGGPPEYF.

The chain recombines TRBV3-1 (or the pseudogene TRBV3-2) with TRBJ1-2, with D perhaps TRBD1 (6 bases). The CDR3 length is 13 residues. Looked up from germline, CDR1 is LGHDT and CDR2 is YNNKEL (reference sequence). Trimming took off 4 bases at V and 4 bases at J, with 10 bases between the two ends. For the CDR3, the DNA is TGTGCCAGCAGCCGGACAGATCTCTATGGCTACACCTTC. It is translated as CASSRTDLYGYTF.

The chain combines TRBV18 with TRBJ2-5; 7 bases map to TRBD1. There are 13 residues in the CDR3. V shed 4 bases, J shed 2 bases, and the junction held 1 base outside the gene matches. Looked up from germline, CDR1 is KGHSH and CDR2 is LQKENI. The CDR3 DNA reads as TGTGCCAGCTCACTGGGACAGCAAGAGACCCAGTACTTC. The encoded protein is CASSLGQQETQYF.

The gene calls are TRBV7-2 and TRBJ2-7; D is perhaps TRBD2 (5 bases). Germline lookup yields CDR1 SGHTA and CDR2 FQGNSA. This CDR3 region has 14 residues. V was pared by 1 base and J by 4 bases, with 11 bases between. Here the CDR3 reads CASSLGERVYEQYF. CDR3 nucleotide sequence: TGTGCCAGCAGCTTAGGAGAGAGGGTTTACGAGCAGTACTTC.

The chain employs TRBV12-3 or TRBV12-4 and TRBJ1-1; D call uncertain. CDR3 length: 11 amino acids. V was clipped by 7 bases and J by 7 bases, with 10 bases between them. CDR3 region: CASTSFGEAFF. The CDR3 coding sequence is TGTGCCAGCACCTCGTTCGGTGAAGCTTTCTTT.

The chain employs TRBV6-6 and TRBJ1-1, with 10 bases aligning to TRBD1. Germline assignment: CDR1 MNHNY and CDR2 SVGAGI (reference sequence). The CDR3 runs to 16 residues. The J segment lost 4 bases and the V segment lost 2 bases, leaving 7 bases of the junction unmatched. CDR3 sequence: CASSYRDRGRLTEAFF. The CDR3 DNA follows: TGTGCCAGCAGTTACCGGGACAGGGGACGTCTCACTGAAGCTTTCTTT.

This clone has a handful of counts. The rearrangement joins TRBV12-3 or TRBV12-4 to TRBJ2-1; 10 bases agree with TRBD2. This CDR3 spans 13 amino acids. V trimming: 9 bases; J trimming: 12 bases; junction bases outside the gene matches: 11. CDR3 amino acids: CASRLAGPGSQFF. CDR3 in DNA: TGTGCCAGTCGACTAGCGGGCCCTGGATCGCAGTTCTTC.

The rearrangement joins TRBV5-1 to TRBJ2-7, with 8 bases identical to TRBD2. The trim removed 2 bases at V and 4 bases at J, leaving 5 bases unmatched. The CDR3 has 14 amino acids. Germline CDR1 reads SGHRS; CDR2 reads YFSETQ. CDR3 residues: CASSLLSGGYEQYF. The CDR3 DNA is TGCGCCAGCAGCTTACTCTCGGGAGGGTACGAGCAGTACTTC.

On this clone: The sample has other DNA sequences that encode this CDR3 too. The gene calls are TRBV28 and TRBJ1-1, with D hard to call. The V gene's germline CDR1 is MDHEN and CDR2 SYDVKM. CDR3 length: 13 amino acids. Trimming stripped 3 bases from V and 1 base from J, with 6 bases between. CDR3 sequence reads: CASSLSGNTEAFF. CDR3 nucleotide sequence: TGTGCCAGCAGTTTGTCGGGGAACACTGAAGCTTTCTTT.

The chain carries TRBV13 and TRBJ1-3; D ambiguous. V was clipped by 2 bases and J by 0 bases, with 8 bases between them. This CDR3 has 15 residues. CDR1 and CDR2 (germline): PRHDT, FYEKMQ (reference sequence). The CDR3 nucleotides read TGTGCCAGCAGCTTAACGGTCGTCTCTGGAAACACCATATATTTT. This translates into CASSLTVVSGNTIYF.

This clone occurred many times. The rearrangement joins TRBV18 to TRBJ2-2; weak D call: TRBD1 (7 bases). There are 17 residues in the CDR3. The V end lost 4 bases, the J end lost 5 bases, and 20 bases lay between the germline ends. Germline V CDR1 and CDR2: KGHSH, LQKENI. The CDR3 coding sequence is TGTGCCAGCTCACTACTAGGAGGGGGACAGTGGACCGGGGAGCTGTTTTTT. It is translated as CASSLLGGGQWTGELFF. Supplemented by reference TRBV18 and TRBJ2-2, the full variable domain reads NAGVMQNPRHLVRRRGQEARLRCSPMKGHSHVYWYRQLPEEGLKFMVYLQKENIIDESGMPKERFSAEFPKEGPSILRIQQVVRGDSAAYFCASSLLGGGQWTGELFFGEGSRLTVL.

V and J are TRBV6-2 or TRBV6-3 and TRBJ1-2, with D perhaps matching TRBD1 (6 bases). The V gene's germline CDR1 is MNHEY and CDR2 SVGEGT. The V gene lost 4 bases and the J gene lost 4 bases, with 16 bases spanning the gap. The CDR3 contains 15 residues. CDR3 protein: CASSSFDRSLYGYTF. CDR3 DNA sequence: TGTGCCAGCAGTTCCTTTGACAGGTCCCTCTATGGCTACACCTTC.

On this clone: Other DNA sequences in the same sample also yield this CDR3. The chain recombines TRBV12-3 or TRBV12-4 with TRBJ1-2; 9 bases are shared with TRBD1. V lost 5 bases and J lost 4; bases outside the gene matches: 2. The CDR3 sequence is 13 residues long. Written as DNA, the CDR3 is TGTGCCAGCAGTCCGACAGGGGGCTATGGCTACACCTTC. Encoded protein: CASSPTGGYGYTF.

V and J are TRBV15 and TRBJ1-2; D gene uncertain. V lost 3 bases, J lost 4 bases, and 3 bases lay in between. Per the germline V gene, CDR1 is LNHNV and CDR2 is YYDKDF (reference sequence). This CDR3 is built from 11 residues. The CDR3: CATSSSYGYTF. The DNA of the CDR3 is TGTGCCACCAGCAGTAGCTATGGCTACACCTTC.

The rearrangement uses TRBV6-5 and TRBJ2-3; 8 bases align to TRBD1. Germline CDR1 and CDR2: MNHEY and SVGAGI. CDR3 length: 14 residues. V trimming: 5 bases; J trimming: 8 bases; junction bases outside the gene matches: 9. CDR3: CASSPGTGWATQYF. The CDR3 region has the DNA TGTGCCAGCAGTCCTGGGACAGGATGGGCTACGCAGTATTTT.

This chain links TRBV7-6 with TRBJ1-1, with D unresolved. V lost 3 bases and J lost 8, with 10 bases in between. CDR3 length: 12 amino acids. Germline CDR1 and CDR2: SGHVS and FNYEAQ. CDR3 nucleotides: TGTGCCAGCAGCTTGACCGGGTCAGAAGCTTTCTTT. It translates to CASSLTGSEAFF.

The CDR3 nucleotides read TGTGCCAGCAGCCAATGGGTAAGCGGGAGGTCAGATACGCAGTATTTT. Encoded protein: CASSQWVSGRSDTQYF. The rearrangement links TRBV3-1 (or the pseudogene TRBV3-2) to TRBJ2-3, with TRBD2 matching over 9 bases. Germline loops: CDR1 LGHDT, CDR2 YNNKEL (reference sequence). This CDR3 region has 16 residues. The V segment lost 2 bases and the J segment 4 bases; nucleotides outside the gene matches: 7.

In its sample, this clone was seen a few times. V and J are TRBV6-4 and TRBJ1-6, with 10 bases fitting TRBD1. Germline CDR1 MRHNA, CDR2 SNTAGT. This CDR3 spans 15 amino acids. Trimming at V came to 0 bases and at J to 7 bases, leaving 0 bases not matched to a gene. The CDR3 nucleotides read TGTGCCAGCAGTGACTCGACAGGGGGCAATTCACCCCTCCACTTT. Translation gives CASSDSTGGNSPLHF.

To note about this clone: This sample also contains other DNA sequences that code for the same CDR3. The chain couples TRBV19 to TRBJ2-7; perhaps TRBD1 as D (6 bases). Germline CDR1 and CDR2: LNHDA and SQIVND (reference sequence). V shed 6 bases and J shed 4 bases, with 7 bases lying between them. This CDR3 is built from 11 residues. The CDR3 DNA reads TGTGCCAGTAGGAGGGGGTACGAGCAGTACTTC. As protein: CASRRGYEQYF. The whole variable domain, remainder taken from reference TRBV19 and TRBJ2-7, is DGGITQSPKYLFRKEGQNVTLSCEQNLNHDAMYWYRQDPGQGLRLIYYSQIVNDFQKGDIAEGYSVSREKKESFPLTVTSAQKNPTAFYLCASRRGYEQYFGPGTRLTVT.

The V call is TRBV5-1, the J call TRBJ2-3; tentatively, D is TRBD1 (6 bases). Per germline, CDR1 SGHRS and CDR2 YFSETQ. The CDR3 totals 14 residues. The V and J ends lost 2 bases and 1 base respectively, with 8 bases between them. Here the CDR3 DNA reads TGCGCCAGCAGCTTAGGGACACGCACAGATACGCAGTATTTT. It is translated as CASSLGTRTDTQYF.

The rearrangement joins TRBV11-2 to TRBJ1-1; 7 nucleotides line up with TRBD1. Losses at the gene ends were 5 bases for V and 3 bases for J; bases not matched to a gene: 12. The CDR3 has 16 residues. Germline V gene sequence: CDR1 SGHAT, CDR2 FQNNGV. The chain's CDR3 is CASSVPEGQPYTEAFF. The CDR3 DNA reads TGTGCCAGCAGCGTTCCCGAGGGACAGCCTTACACTGAAGCTTTCTTT.

This chain uses TRBV5-1 with TRBJ2-7; TRBD2 matches 10 bases. The CDR3 is 19 amino acids. The ends lost 0 bases at V and 0 bases at J; junction bases unmatched: 12. Germline V gene data show CDR1 as SGHRS and CDR2 as YFSETQ. The CDR3 spells CASSLVAGLAEPSSYEQYF. As DNA, the CDR3 is TGCGCCAGCAGCTTGGTAGCCGGACTAGCGGAACCGAGCTCCTACGAGCAGTACTTC.

The rearrangement links TRBV7-3 to TRBJ2-1; the D gene is possibly TRBD1 (5 bases). V dropped 2 bases and J dropped 8 bases, with 13 bases sitting between them. The CDR3 is 14 amino acids. Looked up from germline, CDR1 is SGHTA and CDR2 is FQGTGA. The CDR3 DNA sequence: TGTGCCAGCAGCTTAGGGGCGGCGTGGGATGAGCAGTTCTTC. Protein: CASSLGAAWDEQFF.

The chain uses TRBV9 and TRBJ2-3, with D maybe TRBD2 (7 bases). CDR1 is SGDLS, CDR2 YYNGEE, per germline. Trimming cost V 2 bases and J 4 bases, with 11 bases left between them. CDR3 size: 14 residues. The CDR3 nucleotides are TGTGCCAGCAGCGTTGGGGGGGCGGCAGATACGCAGTATTTT. This codes for CASSVGGAADTQYF.

The chain couples TRBV1 to TRBJ2-1; the table's D call of TRBD2 was not tested on the DNA. TRBV1 is a pseudogene segment. The CDR3 spans 19 residues. The chain's CDR3 is CTSSQEGLAAVGSYNEQFF. CDR3 coding DNA: TGCACCAGCAGCCAGGAGGGACTAGCGGCCGTCGGCTCCTACAATGAGCAGTTCTTC.

The chain carries TRBV30 and TRBJ1-2; the match to TRBD1 covers 7 bases. Germline CDR1 reads GTSNPN; CDR2 reads SVGIG (reference sequence). Germline trimming cut 1 base from V and 7 bases from J; bases unmatched to any gene: 0. This CDR3 contains 11 residues. The CDR3 DNA sequence: TGTGCCTGGAGTGAGGGGGCTGGCTACACCTTC. Protein sequence: CAWSEGAGYTF.

This chain connects TRBV27 to TRBJ1-6; D might be TRBD1 (5 bases). Trimming took off 5 bases at V and 9 bases at J, with 20 bases between the two ends. The CDR3 has 16 amino acids. CDR1 is MNHEY and CDR2 is SMNVEV in the germline V gene (reference sequence). This CDR3 reads CASSPLRWGSGSPLHF. As DNA, the CDR3 is TGTGCCAGCAGTCCCCTCCGTTGGGGCTCGGGTTCACCCCTCCACTTT.

The CDR3 region has the DNA TGCGCCAGCAACCCGGGGACAGCCTCCTACGAGCAGTACTTC. Translating it yields CASNPGTASYEQYF. V usage is TRBV5-1 and J usage is TRBJ2-7; TRBD1 agrees at 7 bases. Germline trimming cut 6 bases from V and 0 bases from J; bases unmatched to any gene: 6. Per germline, CDR1 SGHRS and CDR2 YFSETQ. CDR3 length: 14 amino acids.

J is TRBJ1-1 and V is TRBV7-7; 9 bases are shared with TRBD1. V gave up 6 bases and J gave up 1 base; unmatched junction bases: 9. In germline, CDR1 is SSHAT, CDR2 FNYEAQ (reference sequence). The CDR3 length is 16 residues. The CDR3, as DNA: TGTGCCAGCAGTTGGGGACAGGGAAGTGAGAACACTGAAGCTTTCTTT. As protein: CASSWGQGSENTEAFF.

The V and J genes are TRBV4-1 and TRBJ2-1; TRBD2 aligns across 14 bases. CDR1 MGHRA and CDR2 YSYEKL come from the germline V gene. Trimming removed 5 bases from V and 2 bases from J; junction bases left unmatched: 11. This CDR3 spans 19 amino acids. The CDR3 region is CASSVRLAGGPGTYNEQFF. The CDR3 DNA reads as TGCGCCAGCAGCGTACGACTAGCGGGAGGGCCAGGGACCTACAATGAGCAGTTCTTC.

The sample holds a few counts of this clone. The rearrangement uses TRBV2 and TRBJ1-1, with D possibly matching TRBD1 (6 bases). The germline gives CDR1 SNHLY, CDR2 FYNNEI. Trimming took off 4 bases at V and 10 bases at J, with 13 bases between the two ends. The CDR3 has 12 residues. The CDR3 loop reads CASSGEGQRAFF. In DNA, the CDR3 is TGTGCCAGCAGTGGGGAAGGACAGCGAGCTTTCTTT.

The genes are TRBV10-2 and TRBJ1-5; D possibly corresponds to TRBD1 (5 bases). Germline V gives CDR1 WSHSY, CDR2 SAAADI. This CDR3 is 14 amino acids long. Trimming shortened V by 2 bases and J by 7 bases, and 12 bases separated the two germline ends. CDR3 nucleotide sequence: TGCGCCAGCAGTGAGGCCGGGGGAGAACAGCCCCAGCATTTT. This codes for CASSEAGGEQPQHF.